One and the same sample provided the 25 T cell receptor beta chains below, sequenced in a study of T-cell reconstitution after alpha-beta-depleted transplantation in children. It was with unique molecular identifiers that the TCRbeta library was prepared. TCRdb reprocessed the PCR reads with MiXCR, giving one entry per CDR3 protein. The sample holds hundreds of thousands of distinct CDR3 sequences, approximately 17% seen once. Sequencing used PBMCs from the stem cell graft donor, obtained from the stem cell graft. These receptors all stem from a human donor who donated a stem cell graft to a child with acute myeloid leukemia.

With regard to this clonotype: This may stem from a read error, because a much larger clone lies one nucleotide away. The J gene is TRBJ2-1, the V gene TRBV12-3 or TRBV12-4; D gene uncertain. The DNA end lines up better with TRBJ2-7; the J call may be wrong. The CDR3 length is 16 residues. Written as DNA, the CDR3 is TGTGCCAGCAGTTTAGCGCTGGGCGCACGCTACAATGAGCAGTACTTC. This translates into CASSLALGARYNEQYF.

Regarding this clonotype: An end of the junction does not agree with germline; a read error may underlie this. The rearrangement joins TRBV2 to TRBJ1-5, with D maybe TRBD1 (6 bases). CDR3 size: 14 residues. Germline values: CDR1 SNHLY, CDR2 FYNNEI. The CDR3 sequence: CTSSLGGQGQPQHF. CDR3 bases: TGTACCAGCAGCTTGGGGGGGCAGGGGCAGCCCCAGCATTTT.

This clonotype has more than one count but fewer than ten. The rearrangement links TRBV4-2 to TRBJ1-1, with 12 bases that match TRBD1. V lost 4 bases and J lost 0; bases outside the gene matches: 3. CDR3 length equals 16 residues. The germline gives CDR1 LGHNA, CDR2 YNFKEQ. This CDR3 reads CASSPGTGGLNTEAFF. CDR3 nucleotide sequence: TGTGCCAGCAGCCCGGGGACAGGGGGCCTGAACACTGAAGCTTTCTTT.

The V call is TRBV12-5, the J call TRBJ2-5, with 13 bases aligning to TRBD2. V shed 1 base and J 5 bases; nucleotides not matched to a gene: 1. There are 15 residues in the CDR3. Germline CDR1 reads LGHNT; CDR2 reads FRNRAP. The CDR3 protein is CASGLGLAGGETQYF. CDR3 bases: TGTGCTAGTGGTTTGGGACTAGCGGGGGGCGAGACCCAGTACTTC.

The sample holds many counts of this clonotype. The V call is TRBV7-2, the J call TRBJ2-1; D call uncertain. The CDR3 has 15 residues. V was cut by 3 bases and J by 8 bases, with 17 bases left in between. Germline V lookup: CDR1 SGHTA, CDR2 FQGNSA. CDR3 DNA sequence: TGTGCCAGCAGCTTCTCCAGTCCCTCGGGCTATGAGCAGTTCTTC. This translates into CASSFSSPSGYEQFF.

This clonotype appeared many times. The chain uses TRBV20-1 and TRBJ1-2, with D uncertain. CDR1 and CDR2 from the germline V gene are DFQATT and SNEGSKA (reference sequence). With 6 bases removed from V and 6 bases from J, the gap between germline ends came to 11 bases. CDR3 size: 11 residues. CDR3 sequence: CSADAGHGYTF. Written as DNA, the CDR3 is TGCAGTGCCGACGCCGGTCATGGCTACACCTTC.

This clonotype has ten or more counts. The gene calls are TRBV29-1 and TRBJ2-5; D unclear. Germline CDR1 and CDR2: SQVTM and ANQGSEA. The ends were cut back, 4 bases at V and 5 bases at J, with 14 bases in the middle. The CDR3 has 13 residues. DNA of the CDR3: TGCAGCGTTGGCCCTATGGGATCGGAGACCCAGTACTTC. Residues: CSVGPMGSETQYF.

The V and J genes are TRBV20-1 and TRBJ2-6; TRBD1 matches 8 bases. The CDR3 totals 16 residues. Trimming cost V 3 bases and J 1 base; bases outside gene matches: 5. Germline loops: CDR1 DFQATT, CDR2 SNEGSKA (reference sequence). The CDR3 sequence: CSASGQGISGANVLTF. DNA for the CDR3: TGCAGTGCTAGTGGACAGGGCATATCTGGGGCCAACGTCCTGACTTTC.

With respect to this clonotype: A clone one base away is much larger, so this may be a read error. The V call is TRBV7-6, the J call TRBJ2-3; TRBD1 agrees at 7 bases. CDR3 length: 13 amino acids. Germline-derived CDR1 and CDR2 are SGHVS and FNYEAQ. The trim removed 5 bases at V and 9 bases at J, leaving 8 bases unmatched. The CDR3 sequence is CASSMTGIETQYF. CDR3 DNA: TGTGCCAGCAGCATGACAGGGATAGAAACGCAGTATTTT. The complete variable domain, with remaining parts taken from reference TRBV7-6 and TRBJ2-3, reads GAGVSQSPRYKVTKRGQDVALRCDPISGHVSLYWYRQALGQGPEFLTYFNYEAQQDKSGLPNDRFSAERPEGSISTLTIQRTEQRDSAMYRCASSMTGIETQYFGPGTRLTVL.

This sequence joins TRBV29-1 and TRBJ2-1; TRBD1 matches at 8 bases. CDR3 length: 14 residues. CDR1 is SQVTM, CDR2 ANQGSEA, per germline. V shed 8 bases, J shed 0 bases, and the junction held 6 bases outside the gene matches. The CDR3 DNA is TGCAGCTTCCCCGGACAGGGCTCCTACAATGAGCAGTTCTTC. Protein product: CSFPGQGSYNEQFF.

The chain carries TRBV7-3 and TRBJ2-1, with 9 bases identical to TRBD2. The V segment lost 5 bases and the J segment 6 bases; nucleotides outside the gene matches: 8. The germline gives CDR1 SGHTA, CDR2 FQGTGA. The CDR3 length is 15 residues. CDR3 loop: CASSLIAGASNEQFF. For the CDR3, the DNA is TGTGCCAGCAGCCTGATAGCGGGGGCGAGCAATGAGCAGTTCTTC. The entire variable domain, with the rest obtained from reference TRBV7-3 and TRBJ2-1, is as follows: GAGVSQTPSNKVTEKGKYVELRCDPISGHTALYWYRQSLGQGPEFLIYFQGTGAADDSGLPNDRFFAVRPEGSVSTLKIQRTERGDSAVYLCASSLIAGASNEQFFGPGTRLTVL.

This clonotype showed up just a few times. The gene calls are TRBV7-2 and TRBJ1-1, with TRBD1 identical over 9 bases. The CDR3 covers 15 residues. CDR1 and CDR2 from the germline V gene are SGHTA and FQGNSA. V gave up 5 bases and J gave up 3 bases; unmatched junction bases: 7. CDR3 loop: CASSQTGGGYTEAFF. DNA of the CDR3: TGTGCCAGCAGCCAAACAGGGGGCGGCTACACTGAAGCTTTCTTT.

This clonotype was observed many times. The V and J genes are TRBV20-1 and TRBJ2-2; D gene unclear. This CDR3 region has 13 residues. Trimming stripped 0 bases from V and 4 bases from J, with 6 bases between. Germline-derived CDR1 and CDR2 are DFQATT and SNEGSKA (reference sequence). Written as DNA, the CDR3 is TGCAGTGCTAGAGATAGAGGCACCGGGGAGCTGTTTTTT. Translated, it gives CSARDRGTGELFF.

The V call is TRBV11-2, the J call TRBJ2-1; 7 bases agree with TRBD2. With V trimmed by 2 bases and J by 0 bases, 13 bases remained unmatched. The germline V gene encodes CDR1 SGHAT and CDR2 FQNNGV. This CDR3 comprises 19 residues. The CDR3 sequence is CASSLRPSVAGVSYNEQFF. The CDR3 nucleotides read TGTGCCAGCAGCTTACGGCCCTCCGTAGCGGGCGTCTCCTACAATGAGCAGTTCTTC.

This clonotype has just a few counts. The chain carries TRBV21-1 and TRBJ2-7; TRBD1 is taken as the D call from the table, unchecked against the DNA. TRBV21-1 is tagged as a pseudogene. The length of the CDR3 is 19 residues. CDR3 residues: CARALLGTGFFTSSYEQYV. The CDR3 bases are TGTGCCAGGGCCCTTCTCGGGACAGGCTTTTTTACCTCCTCCTACGAGCAGTACGTC.

The chain employs TRBV7-9 and TRBJ1-1; TRBD1 is a possible D gene (5 bases). The CDR3 extends over 16 amino acids. The V and J ends lost 5 bases and 3 bases respectively, with 19 bases between them. CDR1 is SEHNR and CDR2 is FQNEAQ in the germline V gene (reference sequence). The CDR3 sequence is CASSAAPAQGYTEAFF. Here the CDR3 DNA reads TGTGCCAGCAGCGCCGCCCCTGCGCAGGGATACACTGAAGCTTTCTTT.

This clonotype was counted many times. This chain joins TRBV20-1 and TRBJ1-1, with no clear D. The ends were cut back, 6 bases at V and 2 bases at J, with 16 bases in the middle. Per the germline V gene, CDR1 is DFQATT and CDR2 is SNEGSKA (reference sequence). This CDR3 comprises 14 residues. CDR3 sequence: CSAQRAGPNTEAFF. In nucleotides, the CDR3 is TGCAGTGCCCAAAGGGCGGGCCCCAACACTGAAGCTTTCTTT.

The J gene is TRBJ1-2, the V gene TRBV7-2, with TRBD1 matching 10 bases. V shed 5 bases, J shed 5 bases, and the junction held 11 bases outside the gene matches. The CDR3 has 16 amino acids. CDR1 and CDR2 from the germline V gene are SGHTA and FQGNSA. The DNA for the CDR3 is TGTGCCAGCAGCCCCCGGGTCGGGGACAGGGGATATGGCTACACCTTC. The encoded protein is CASSPRVGDRGYGYTF.

This clonotype showed up many times. A much more abundant neighbour one base away suggests this may be a read error. The V gene is TRBV7-9, the J gene TRBJ2-3, with D unresolved. CDR1 SEHNR and CDR2 FQNEAQ come from the germline V gene (reference sequence). The V gene lost 1 base and the J gene lost 2 bases, with 4 bases spanning the gap. The CDR3 totals 13 residues. The CDR3: CASSLGDTDTQYF. The CDR3, as DNA: TGTGCCAGCAGCTTAGGGGACACAGATACGCAGTATTTT.

This chain joins TRBV7-9 and TRBJ1-2; D not resolved. V was pared by 5 bases and J by 3 bases, with 13 bases between. In germline, CDR1 is SEHNR, CDR2 FQNEAQ (reference sequence). The CDR3 has 14 amino acids. Here the CDR3 DNA reads TGTGCCAGCAGCCCGCGGACGGCTTACTATGGCTACACCTTC. Encoded protein: CASSPRTAYYGYTF.

The chain has TRBV19 and TRBJ2-7; 11 nucleotides match TRBD2. Germline V gene data show CDR1 as LNHDA and CDR2 as SQIVND (reference sequence). With 1 base clipped from V and 5 bases from J, the junction kept 7 bases outside the gene matches. The CDR3 is 16 amino acids. The CDR3 sequence is CASSIGLVAGGNEQYF. In nucleotides, the CDR3 is TGTGCCAGTAGTATAGGATTGGTAGCGGGGGGGAACGAGCAGTACTTC.

The rearrangement uses TRBV7-9 and TRBJ1-6; D might be TRBD1 (6 bases). The germline V and J ends were trimmed by 3 bases and 6 bases, with 18 bases remaining between them. This CDR3 is built from 17 residues. Germline V CDR1 and CDR2: SEHNR, FQNEAQ (reference sequence). CDR3 nucleotides: TGTGCCAGCAGCTTTGGGGACACCGTATTCGGTAATTCACCCCTCCACTTT. It encodes CASSFGDTVFGNSPLHF.

This clonotype was seen repeatedly, ten times or more. The rearrangement uses TRBV20-1 and TRBJ1-1; 10 bases map to TRBD1. The germline gives CDR1 DFQATT, CDR2 SNEGSKA (reference sequence). V shed 6 bases, J shed 5 bases, and the junction held 6 bases outside the gene matches. CDR3 length equals 13 residues. CDR3: CSAPGTGDTEAFF. The CDR3 DNA reads as TGCAGTGCCCCTGGGACAGGGGATACTGAAGCTTTCTTT.

The chain is built from TRBV20-1 and TRBJ2-7; perhaps TRBD1 as D (5 bases). This CDR3 has 13 residues. V was cut by 6 bases and J by 0 bases, with 12 bases left in between. The germline CDR1 and CDR2 sequences are DFQATT and SNEGSKA (reference sequence). In nucleotides, the CDR3 is TGCAGTGCAACCTGGGGCAGCTCCTACGAGCAGTACGTC. It translates to CSATWGSSYEQYV.

The chain uses TRBV5-1 and TRBJ1-6, with D possibly TRBD1 on 5 matching bases. The CDR3 is 15 amino acids. V was trimmed by 0 bases and J by 7 bases, leaving 11 bases between them. The germline CDR1 and CDR2 sequences are SGHRS and YFSETQ. This CDR3 reads CASSLGRDGNSPLHF. The CDR3 DNA reads TGCGCCAGCAGCTTGGGCAGGGATGGGAATTCACCCCTCCACTTT.